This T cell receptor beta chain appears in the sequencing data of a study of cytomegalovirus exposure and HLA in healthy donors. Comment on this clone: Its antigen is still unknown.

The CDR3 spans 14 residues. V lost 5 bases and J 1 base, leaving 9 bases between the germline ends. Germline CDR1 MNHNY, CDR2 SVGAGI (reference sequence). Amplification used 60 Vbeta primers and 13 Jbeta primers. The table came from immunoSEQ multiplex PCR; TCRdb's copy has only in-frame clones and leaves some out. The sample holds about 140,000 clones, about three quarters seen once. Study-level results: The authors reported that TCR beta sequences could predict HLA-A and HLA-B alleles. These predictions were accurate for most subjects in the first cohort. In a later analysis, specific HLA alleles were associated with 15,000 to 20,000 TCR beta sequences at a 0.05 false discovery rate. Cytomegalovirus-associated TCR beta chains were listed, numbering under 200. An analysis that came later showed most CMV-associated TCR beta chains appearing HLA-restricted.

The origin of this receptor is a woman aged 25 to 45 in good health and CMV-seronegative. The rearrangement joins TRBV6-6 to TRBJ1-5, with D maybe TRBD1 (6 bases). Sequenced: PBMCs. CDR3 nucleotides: TGTGCCAGCAGTGATCAGGGGAGCAATCAGCCCCAGCATTTT. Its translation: CASSDQGSNQPQHF.